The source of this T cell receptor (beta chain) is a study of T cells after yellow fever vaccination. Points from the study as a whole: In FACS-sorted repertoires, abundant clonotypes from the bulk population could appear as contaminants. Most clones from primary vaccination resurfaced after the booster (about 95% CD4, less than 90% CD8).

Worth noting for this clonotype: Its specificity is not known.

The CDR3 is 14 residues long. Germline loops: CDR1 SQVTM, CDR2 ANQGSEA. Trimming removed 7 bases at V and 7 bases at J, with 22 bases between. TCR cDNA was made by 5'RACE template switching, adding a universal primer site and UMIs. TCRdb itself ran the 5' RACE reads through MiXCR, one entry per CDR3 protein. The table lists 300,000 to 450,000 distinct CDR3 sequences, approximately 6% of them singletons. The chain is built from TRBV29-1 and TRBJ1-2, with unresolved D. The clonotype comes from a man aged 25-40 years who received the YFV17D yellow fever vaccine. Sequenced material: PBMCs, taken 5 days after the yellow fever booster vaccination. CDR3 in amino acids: CSARDGENSFGYTF. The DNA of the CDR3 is TGCAGCGCCCGAGACGGGGAGAATTCGTTTGGCTACACCTTC.